A selection of T cell receptor beta chains follows, all from one sample in a study of T cell responses to AZD1222 COVID-19 vaccine. Assay: immunoSEQ multiplex PCR; the TCRdb copy retains only in-frame clones and omits some. Of 130,000 or so clones detected, roughly 92% appear once; the ten largest clones hold 5.4%. The source material was peripheral blood, sampled on day 0 of AZD1222 vaccination. Receptors were obtained from an adult in good health. Each CDR3 is given with its conserved first and last residue. Fields, in order: D gene, clone size, J gene, V gene, CDR3 DNA, CDR3 protein. The D gene is left open where the match is weak. The size entry is marked missing in some rows and otherwise reads once, few, many or a size class.

>NA|once|TRBJ1-5|TRBV6-1
TGTGCCAGCAGTGAACCCACATATAGCAATCAGCCCCAGCATTTT
CASSEPTYSNQPQHF
>NA|few|TRBJ1-5|TRBV28
TGTGCCAGCAGTTTACCCAGCTTTTGGGAAAATCAGCCCCAGCATTTT
CASSLPSFWENQPQHF
>NA|NA|TRBJ2-7|TRBV11-2
TGTGCCAGCAGCCCCCCATCCTACGAGCAGTACTTC
CASSPPSYEQYF
>NA|NA|TRBJ1-3|TRBV27
TGTGCCAGCAGGGAATCGGGAGGAAACACCATATATTTT
CASRESGGNTIYF
>NA|NA|TRBJ2-1|TRBV30
TGTGCCTGGAGTAGCCGTTTGGGCGGGACGTACAATGAGCAGTTCTTC
CAWSSRLGGTYNEQFF
>NA|NA|TRBJ1-5|TRBV6-5
TGTGCCAGCAGTACCCTATTACAGGGACAGCCCCAGCATTTT
CASSTLLQGQPQHF
>NA|NA|TRBJ1-1|TRBV9
TGTGCCAGCAGCGTAGAATCAGGGGTGAACACTGAAGCTTTCTTT
CASSVESGVNTEAFF
>NA|NA|TRBJ1-5|TRBV6-1
TGTGCCAGCAGTGAACGGGCAGCCCAGCATTTT
CASSERAAQHF
>NA|NA|TRBJ2-1|TRBV9
TGTGCCAGCAGCGTAGGTTTAGCCGATGAGCAGTTCTTC
CASSVGLADEQFF
>NA|NA|TRBJ1-6|TRBV19
TGTGCCCCACCCCCAACAGTTTTTCGCTCCTATAATTCACCCCTCCACTTT
CAPPPTVFRSYNSPLHF
>NA|NA|TRBJ2-4|TRBV3-1/TRBV3-2
TGTGCCAGCAGCCAAGGAGCTAGAGGACAGCGATTAGCCAAAAACATTCAGTACTTC
CASSQGARGQRLAKNIQYF
>NA|once|TRBJ1-4|TRBV4-1
TGCGCCAGCAGCCCGATCTACAGGGCCCCCTCAACTAATGAAAAACTGTTTTTT
CASSPIYRAPSTNEKLFF
>NA|once|TRBJ1-1|TRBV5-1
TGCGCCAGCAGGCCGACGGGAACAGGAATGAACACTGAAGCTTTCTTT
CASRPTGTGMNTEAFF
>NA|NA|TRBJ1-2|TRBV11-2
TGTGCCAGCAGCCCGCAGGGGTCTAAAGAGTATGGCTACACCTTC
CASSPQGSKEYGYTF
>TRBD1|NA|TRBJ2-7|TRBV4-1
TGCGCCAGCAGTATGTGGCAGGGGGCGGCAGACTACGAGCAGTACTTC
CASSMWQGAADYEQYF
>TRBD1|NA|TRBJ1-5|TRBV6-2/TRBV6-3
TGTGCCAGCAGTCCACGACAGGGAGGGTTTTTGCAGCCCCAGCATTTT
CASSPRQGGFLQPQHF
>NA|NA|TRBJ2-7|TRBV7-2
TGTGCCAGCAGCCAATCGGGACGAGTCGAGCAGTACTTC
CASSQSGRVEQYF
>NA|NA|TRBJ2-5|TRBV9
TGTGCCAGCAGCGTGGGGGGAGGAGAGACCCAGTACTTC
CASSVGGGETQYF
>TRBD1|NA|TRBJ2-1|TRBV27
TGTGCCAGCAGTATACAGGGGGCTAATGAGCAGTTCTTC
CASSIQGANEQFF
>NA|once|TRBJ2-1|TRBV19
TGTGCCAGTAGCGATACGGGTGCTCTCTCCTACAATGAGCAGTTCTTC
CASSDTGALSYNEQFF
>TRBD2|NA|TRBJ2-7|TRBV28
TGTGCCAGCACGGGGGGAGCCTACGAGCAGTACTTC
CASTGGAYEQYF
>NA|NA|TRBJ1-6|TRBV2
TGTGCCAGCAGAGGGACCGCCCGGAATTCACCCCTCCACTTT
CASRGTARNSPLHF
>NA|NA|TRBJ2-7|TRBV6-5
TGTGCCAGCAGTCGACAGAACGAGCAGTACTTC
CASSRQNEQYF
>NA|NA|TRBJ2-1|TRBV24-1
TGTGCCACCAGTGATTGGGTAGCGGCCTCCTACAATGAGCAGTTCTTC
CATSDWVAASYNEQFF
>NA|NA|TRBJ2-7|TRBV28
TGTGCCAGCAGTGAAGAGAGCGGGCGTCGCAACGAGCAGTACTTC
CASSEESGRRNEQYF
>NA|NA|TRBJ1-2|TRBV10-3
TGTGCCATCAGCGCTCCGCAAAAAACGTATGGCTACACCTTC
CAISAPQKTYGYTF
>NA|once|TRBJ2-2|TRBV6-4
TGTGCCAGCAGTGAATCTCGGGGAAACACCGGGGAGCTGTTTTTT
CASSESRGNTGELFF
>TRBD2|NA|TRBJ2-3|TRBV7-8
TGTGCCAGCACCACTCGGGGGGGGTTCACAGATACGCAGTATTTT
CASTTRGGFTDTQYF
>NA|once|TRBJ2-5|TRBV6-5
TGTGCCAGCCGCCCTAGATCACCAGCGGAGACCCAGTACTTC
CASRPRSPAETQYF
>NA|NA|TRBJ1-5|TRBV27
TGTGCCAGCAGTTTTTCAGGGGTAAACCAGCCCCAGCATTTT
CASSFSGVNQPQHF
>NA|once|TRBJ2-7|TRBV2
TGTGCCAGCAGAGGCAGGGAGTGGTACTTC
CASRGREWYF
>NA|NA|TRBJ2-3|TRBV9
TGTGCCAGCAGCGTAGCCCTCTACACAGATACGCAGTATTTT
CASSVALYTDTQYF
>NA|NA|TRBJ1-1|TRBV14
TGTGCCAGCAGCAGCCTGAGAAACACTGAAGCTTTCTTT
CASSSLRNTEAFF
>NA|NA|TRBJ2-2|TRBV27
TGTGCCAGCACCCCCACAGGGCTCGGCGGGGAGCTGTTTTTT
CASTPTGLGGELFF
>NA|NA|TRBJ2-1|TRBV30
TGTGCCTGGAGTGTCTGGGGCTACAATGAGCAGTTCTTC
CAWSVWGYNEQFF
>NA|NA|TRBJ1-5|TRBV12-5
TGTGCTAGTGGTTTAGGCGGTTATAGCAATCAGCCCCAGCATTTT
CASGLGGYSNQPQHF
>NA|NA|TRBJ2-5|TRBV19
TGTGCCAGTAGTATATACGACCTCGGGAAAGAGACCCAGTACTTC
CASSIYDLGKETQYF
>NA|NA|TRBJ1-5|TRBV6-5
TGTGCCAGCGGCCTCAGGGGTAGCAATCAGCCCCAGCATTTT
CASGLRGSNQPQHF
>NA|NA|TRBJ2-7|TRBV28
TGTGCCAGCAGTTTAGGCCTCCTAGCGCGGCAAGGTTTAGAGCAGTACTTC
CASSLGLLARQGLEQYF